What follows are 14 T cell receptor delta chains derived from one specimen sequenced in a study of γδ T cells in repeated Plasmodium falciparum infection (dated by TCRdb to the early 2020s). Vgamma9/Vdelta2+ and Vdelta2-negative gammadelta T cell populations were flow-sorted from peripheral blood mononuclear cells for bulk TCR repertoire analysis. Preparation of the library involved multiplex PCR. The sequencer was an Illumina MiSeq. TCRdb processed the public reads again with the CATT caller, after which rows with matching DNA were combined. This sample holds roughly 86,000 delta-chain clones; more than 1.4% were observed only once. Jointly, the top ten make up roughly 8.1% of the sample. Sequencing was done on a sample of gamma-delta T cells from blood. Receptor source: a pool of human donors (malaria-infected and uninfected, not separated).

At least ten counts were recorded for this clone. The chain recombines TRDV1 with TRDJ1, with 8 nucleotides matching TRDD2. CDR1 and CDR2 from the germline V gene are TSWWSYY and QGS. With V trimmed by 1 base and J by 3 bases, 19 bases remained unmatched. CDR3 size: 20 residues. CDR3 DNA sequence: TGTGCTCTTGGGGAACAGTCCCTTCCTATGCCGGTACAGTACCCCGATAAACTCATCTTT. Translation gives CALGEQSLPMPVQYPDKLIF.

Note on this clone: The protein TCRdb gives is from a much larger clone and does not agree with this DNA's translation at residue 11, likely a read error; the protein shown here comes from the DNA. The rearrangement uses TRDV1 and TRDJ1; 11 bases match TRDD3. TCRdb lists no J gene, so it was determined here by aligning the DNA to germline. This CDR3 comprises 25 residues. Germline assignment: CDR1 TSWWSYY and CDR2 QGS. With 5 bases clipped from V and 0 bases from J, the junction kept 32 bases outside the gene matches. CDR3 amino acids: CALGKGSSYIRYGGYAYSYTDKLIF. Here the CDR3 DNA reads TGTGCTCTTGGGAAGGGGAGTTCCTACATCCGTTATGGGGGATACGCTTACTCCTACACCGATAAACTCATCTTT.

About this clone itself: The TCRdb protein comes from a much larger clone and disagrees with this DNA's translation at residue 5, likely due to a read error; the protein given here is derived from the DNA. Other DNA sequences in this sample translate to the same CDR3. The rearrangement joins TRDV1 to TRDJ1; no reliable D call. Since TCRdb gives no J gene, matching the DNA to germline was used here to assign it. V shed 9 bases and J shed 0 bases, with 14 bases lying between them. The germline gives CDR1 TSWWSYY, CDR2 QGS. CDR3 size: 14 residues. CDR3 amino acids: CALQRIQYTDKLIF. DNA for the CDR3: TGTGCTCTCCAGAGGATTCAATACACCGATAAACTCATCTTT.

Ten or more counts support this clone. A read error may be the cause here, since a much bigger clone is one base away. The same CDR3 is also encoded by other DNA sequences in this sample. The rearrangement joins TRDV2 to TRDJ1, with 8 bases fitting TRDD3. The J gene was missing in TCRdb and was found by matching the end of the DNA to germline. CDR1 GEAIGNYY and CDR2 EKD come from the germline V gene. The CDR3 spans 16 residues. In nucleotides, the CDR3 is TGTGCCTGTGACACAGCGACTGGGGGTCTCACCGACAAACTCATCTTT. This translates into CACDTATGGLTDKLIF.

Of note for this clone: A far larger clone is just one base off, so this is likely a read error. The DNA is left out, because the CDR3 cannot be placed on it with certainty; the CDR3 is given as TCRdb lists it. The chain couples TRDV1 to TRDJ2; the tabulated D call, TRDD3, remains unverified against the DNA. The CDR3 spans 22 amino acids, including both terminal residues. The germline CDR1 and CDR2 sequences are TSWWSYY and QGS. CDR3: CALGELNGLLLYWGAMTAQLFF.

For this clone: TCRdb's entry gives the protein of a much larger clone, which mismatches this DNA's translation at residue 7, likely from a read error; the protein reported here is translated from the DNA. This chain joins TRDV2 and TRDJ3; tentative D call: TRDD3 (5 bases). TCRdb offers no J gene call, so here the DNA was matched to germline to obtain one. The ends were cut back, 0 bases at V and 2 bases at J, with 10 bases in the middle. Germline loops: CDR1 GEAIGNYY, CDR2 EKD. There are 17 residues in the CDR3. CDR3 region: CACDTLEDTWDTRQMFF. The CDR3 DNA reads TGTGCCTGTGACACCCTGGAGGATACCTGGGACACCCGACAGATGTTTTTC.

With respect to this clone: TCRdb's listed protein matches a much larger clone and diverges from this DNA's translation at residue 15, likely through a read error; the protein shown comes from the DNA. This rearrangement joins TRDV1 to TRDJ1, with 9 bases identical to TRDD3. The J gene, missing from TCRdb, was assigned here through DNA to germline matching. There are 23 residues in the CDR3. Germline-derived CDR1 and CDR2 are TSWWSYY and QGS. V was pared by 4 bases and J by 2 bases, with 29 bases of the junction left unmatched. Here the CDR3 reads CALGARPLPNSLGDAGYTDKLIF. The DNA for the CDR3 is TGTGCTCTTGGGGCTCGGCCTCTTCCTAATAGTCTGGGGGATGCGGGTTATACCGATAAACTCATCTTT.

This clone was seen a few times. A read error likely explains this, since a far larger clone differs by one base. The sample carries other DNA sequences with the same CDR3. This CDR3 reads CALGEYYSGGSLIF. In DNA form, the CDR3 reads TGCGCTCTTGGGGAATACTACTCTGGGGGATCTCTCATCTTT. The chain joins TRDV1 to TRDJ1; 9 bases map to TRDD3. CDR3 length equals 14 residues. Looked up from germline, CDR1 is TSWWSYY and CDR2 is QGS.

Note on this clone: A far larger clone is a single base away, which makes a read error likely. The sample carries other DNA sequences with the same CDR3. This sequence joins TRDV1 and TRDJ1; possibly TRDD3 for D (6 bases). This CDR3 region has 19 residues. CDR1 and CDR2 (germline): TSWWSYY, QGS. The CDR3 DNA reads as TGTGCTCTTGGGGATCCTCTGTTGGGGATCACCTCGTACACCGATAAGCTCATCTTT. This encodes CALGDPLLGITSYTDKLIF.

This clone was counted a few times. This likely reflects a read error, since a far larger clone is one base away. The identical CDR3 is also encoded by other nucleotide sequences in the sample. The chain combines TRDV2 with TRDJ3; either TRDD2 or TRDD3 may supply D (6 bases each). As TCRdb names no J gene, one was assigned here on the basis of a DNA match to germline. The CDR3 consists of 24 residues. Germline CDR1 GEAIGNYY, CDR2 EKD. CDR3: CACDTGLPQNTGTRLSWDTRQMFF. The CDR3 nucleotides are TGTGCCTGTGACACCGGTCTTCCTCAAAATACTGGGACCAGACTCTCCTGGGACACTCGACAGATGTTTTTC.

This clone was picked up one time. TRDV1 is the V gene, and the J gene was not called; the table calls TRDD3, which could not be checked here. This CDR3 contains 22 residues. Germline V lookup: CDR1 TSWWSYY, CDR2 QGS. The CDR3 protein is CALGELVTGGGYEGDTTDKLIF. DNA of the CDR3: TGTGCTCTTGGGGAACTAGTCACGGGTGGGGGATACGAGGGGGATACAACCGATAAACTCATTTTT.

This clone has a handful of counts. It differs at one base from a far larger clone, so likely a read error. The sample has other DNA sequences that encode this CDR3 too. CDR3 sequence reads: CACDTVQRVTDKLIF. CDR3 nucleotides: TGTGCCTGTGACACGGTCCAGCGCGTTACCGACAAACTCATCTTT. The genes are TRDV2 and TRDJ1; D is uncertain. In the absence of a J gene in TCRdb, the DNA was matched to germline to assign it here. The V gene's germline CDR1 is GEAIGNYY and CDR2 EKD. This CDR3 has 15 amino acids.

Points on this clone: One base separates it from a far larger clone, so it is likely a read error. Other DNA sequences in this specimen translate into the identical CDR3. V and J are TRDV1 and TRDJ1; no clear D. Germline lookup yields CDR1 TSWWSYY and CDR2 QGS. Trimming pared 0 bases from V and 7 bases from J, leaving 24 bases between. This CDR3 spans 18 amino acids. Here the CDR3 reads CALGELFPIPGESGKLIF. The CDR3 DNA reads as TGTGCTCTTGGGGAACTTTTCCCCATTCCGGGCGAATCGGGTAAACTCATCTTT.

For this clone: The TCRdb record carries a much larger clone's protein, which differs from this DNA's translation at residue 5; a read error is the likely cause, and the protein listed here is the DNA translation. This chain uses TRDV1 with TRDJ1, with 11 bases that match TRDD3. This CDR3 is built from 22 residues. Trimming cost V 4 bases and J 0 bases; bases outside gene matches: 22. CDR1 is TSWWSYY, CDR2 QGS, per germline. In DNA form, the CDR3 reads TGTGCTCTTGGGGGGCCCGAAGCCTCGTACTGGGGGATAAAAGGGTACACCGATAAACTCATCTTT. The encoded protein is CALGGPEASYWGIKGYTDKLIF.